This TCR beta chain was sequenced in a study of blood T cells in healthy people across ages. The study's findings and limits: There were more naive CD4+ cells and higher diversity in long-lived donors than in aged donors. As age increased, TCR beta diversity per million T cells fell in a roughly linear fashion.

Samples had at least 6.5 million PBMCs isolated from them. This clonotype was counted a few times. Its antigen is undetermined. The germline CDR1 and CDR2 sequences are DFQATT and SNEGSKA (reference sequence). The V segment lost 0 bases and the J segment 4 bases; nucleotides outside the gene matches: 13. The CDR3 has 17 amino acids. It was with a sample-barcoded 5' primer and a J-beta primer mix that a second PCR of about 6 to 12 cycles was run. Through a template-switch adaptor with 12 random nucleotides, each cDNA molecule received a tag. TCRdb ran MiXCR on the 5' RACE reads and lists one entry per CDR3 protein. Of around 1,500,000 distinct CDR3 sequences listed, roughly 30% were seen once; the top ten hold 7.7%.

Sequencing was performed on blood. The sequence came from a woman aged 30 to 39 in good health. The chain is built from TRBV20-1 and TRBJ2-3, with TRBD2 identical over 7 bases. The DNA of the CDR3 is TGCAGTGCTAGAGAAATGCTAGCGGCTACCCGGGCAGATACGCAGTATTTT. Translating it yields CSAREMLAATRADTQYF.